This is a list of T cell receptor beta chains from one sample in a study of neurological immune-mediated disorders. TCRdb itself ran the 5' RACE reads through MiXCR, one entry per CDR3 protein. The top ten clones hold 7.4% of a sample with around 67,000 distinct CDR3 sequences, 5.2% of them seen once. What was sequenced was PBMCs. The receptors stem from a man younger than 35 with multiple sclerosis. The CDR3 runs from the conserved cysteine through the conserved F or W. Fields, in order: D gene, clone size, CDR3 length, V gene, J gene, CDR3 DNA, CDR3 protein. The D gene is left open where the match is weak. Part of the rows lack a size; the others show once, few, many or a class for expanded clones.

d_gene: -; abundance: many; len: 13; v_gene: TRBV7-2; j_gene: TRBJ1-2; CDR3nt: TGTGCCAGCAGCTTAGGGAGTACCTATGGCTACACCTTC; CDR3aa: CASSLGSTYGYTF
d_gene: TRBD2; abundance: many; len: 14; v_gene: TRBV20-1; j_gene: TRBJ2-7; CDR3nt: TGCAGTGCTTTGGGACTAGCGAGTTCCTACGAGCAGTACTTC; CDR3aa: CSALGLASSYEQYF
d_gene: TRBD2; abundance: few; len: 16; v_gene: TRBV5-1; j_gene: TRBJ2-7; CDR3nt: TGCGCCAGCAGCTGGGGACTAGCGGAAGAGGCCTACGAGCAGTACTTC; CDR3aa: CASSWGLAEEAYEQYF
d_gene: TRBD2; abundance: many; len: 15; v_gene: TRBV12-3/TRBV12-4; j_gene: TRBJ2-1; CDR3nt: TGTGCCAGCAGTTTCTCGGGACTAGCGGCCAATGAGCAGTTCTTC; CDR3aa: CASSFSGLAANEQFF
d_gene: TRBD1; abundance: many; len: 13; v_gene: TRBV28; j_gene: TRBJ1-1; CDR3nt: TGTGCCAGCAACCTCCGGGACAGGGGGATGGCTTTCTTT; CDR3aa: CASNLRDRGMAFF
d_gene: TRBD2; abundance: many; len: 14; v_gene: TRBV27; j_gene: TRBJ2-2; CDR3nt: TGTGCCAGCAGGCCGGGCGGGGGCACCGGGGAGCTGTTTTTT; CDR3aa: CASRPGGGTGELFF
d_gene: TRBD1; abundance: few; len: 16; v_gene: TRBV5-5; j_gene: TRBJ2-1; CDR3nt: TGTGCCAGCAGCTGGTCCCTCCGACAGGGCTCCACCGAGCAGTTCTTC; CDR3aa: CASSWSLRQGSTEQFF
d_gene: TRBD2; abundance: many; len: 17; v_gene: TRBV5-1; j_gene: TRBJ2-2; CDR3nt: TGCGCCAGCAGCTGGTACCTAGCGGGGAGAGGCACCGGGGAGCTGTTTTTT; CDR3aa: CASSWYLAGRGTGELFF
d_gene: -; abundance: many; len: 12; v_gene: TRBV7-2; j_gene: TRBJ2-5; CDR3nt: TGTGCCAGCAGCCCCAGGCAAGAGACCCAGTACTTC; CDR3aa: CASSPRQETQYF
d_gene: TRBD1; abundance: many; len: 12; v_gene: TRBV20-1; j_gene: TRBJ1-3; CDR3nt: TGCAGTGCTATAAGACAGGGAGACACCATATATTTT; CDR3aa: CSAIRQGDTIYF
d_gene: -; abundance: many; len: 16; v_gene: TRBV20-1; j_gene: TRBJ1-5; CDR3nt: TGCAGTGCGTACGTCCGGGACTCCCATAGCAATCAGCCCCAGCATTTT; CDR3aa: CSAYVRDSHSNQPQHF
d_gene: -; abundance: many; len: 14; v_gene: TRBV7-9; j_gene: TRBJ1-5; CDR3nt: TGTGCCAGCAGCTTACTCGACAGTAATCAGCCCCAGAATTTT; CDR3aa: CASSLLDSNQPQNF
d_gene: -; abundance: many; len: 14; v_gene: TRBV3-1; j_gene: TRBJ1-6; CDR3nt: TGTGCCAGCAGCCAAGTCGGCGGTCTTTCACCCCTCCACTTT; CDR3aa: CASSQVGGLSPLHF
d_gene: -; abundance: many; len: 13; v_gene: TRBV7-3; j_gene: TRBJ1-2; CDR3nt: TGTGCCAGCAGCCGGGACGGCGGGGGTGGCTACACCTTC; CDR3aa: CASSRDGGGGYTF
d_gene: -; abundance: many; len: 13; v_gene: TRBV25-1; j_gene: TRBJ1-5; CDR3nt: TGTGCCAGCAGTGTTCGAGGGGATCAGCCCCAGAATTTT; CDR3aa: CASSVRGDQPQNF
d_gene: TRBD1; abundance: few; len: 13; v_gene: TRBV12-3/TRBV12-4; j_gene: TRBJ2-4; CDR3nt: TGTGCCAGCAGGGGACAGGGGGCGGAAATTCAGTACTTC; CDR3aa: CASRGQGAEIQYF
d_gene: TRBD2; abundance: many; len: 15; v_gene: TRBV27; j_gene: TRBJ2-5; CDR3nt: TGTGCCAGCAGCAGACGGGGCGGGAGACAAGAGACCCAGTACTTC; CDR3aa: CASSRRGGRQETQYF
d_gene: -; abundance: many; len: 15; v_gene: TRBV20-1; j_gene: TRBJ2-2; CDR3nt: TGCAGTGCTAGAGGCGACAGCGGGAACACCGGGGAGCTGTTTTTT; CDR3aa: CSARGDSGNTGELFF
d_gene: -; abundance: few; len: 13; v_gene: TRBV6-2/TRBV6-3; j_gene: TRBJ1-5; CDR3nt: TGTGCCAGCAGTTACGGGCCACGACAGCCCCAGAATTTT; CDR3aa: CASSYGPRQPQNF
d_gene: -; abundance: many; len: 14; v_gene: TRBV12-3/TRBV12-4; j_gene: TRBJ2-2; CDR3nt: TGTGCCAGCAGTTCACTTACGAACACCGGGGAGCTGTTTTTT; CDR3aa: CASSSLTNTGELFF
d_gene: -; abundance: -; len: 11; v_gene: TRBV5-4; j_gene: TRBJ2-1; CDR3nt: TGTGCCAGCAGTCAAGCGGAAGAGCAGTTCTTC; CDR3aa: CASSQAEEQFF
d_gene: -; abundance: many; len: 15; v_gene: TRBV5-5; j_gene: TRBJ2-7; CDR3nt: TGTGCCAGCAGCTCCCGGTCCACCGGGGTCTACGAGCAGTACTTC; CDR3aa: CASSSRSTGVYEQYF
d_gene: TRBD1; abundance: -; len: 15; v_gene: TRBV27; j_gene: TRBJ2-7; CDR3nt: TGTGCCAGCAGTAAGGGGGACAGGTCGACCTACGAGCAGTACTTC; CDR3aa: CASSKGDRSTYEQYF
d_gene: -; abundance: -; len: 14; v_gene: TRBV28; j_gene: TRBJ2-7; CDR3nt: TGTGCCAGCAGGCAGGGGGGGATACCCTACGAGCAGTACTTC; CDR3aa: CASRQGGIPYEQYF
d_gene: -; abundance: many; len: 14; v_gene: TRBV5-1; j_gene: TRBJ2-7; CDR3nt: TGCGCCAGCAGCTTGGAGGCCCAGATCTACGAGCAGTACTTC; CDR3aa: CASSLEAQIYEQYF
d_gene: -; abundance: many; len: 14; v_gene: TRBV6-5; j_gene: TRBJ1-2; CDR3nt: TGTGCCAGCAGTTACAATCGGAGGGAGTTTGGCTACACCTTC; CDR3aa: CASSYNRREFGYTF
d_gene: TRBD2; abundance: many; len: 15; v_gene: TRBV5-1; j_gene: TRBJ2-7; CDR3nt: TGCGCCAGCAGCTTGAGCGGACTAGCCTCCTACGAGCAGTACTTC; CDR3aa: CASSLSGLASYEQYF
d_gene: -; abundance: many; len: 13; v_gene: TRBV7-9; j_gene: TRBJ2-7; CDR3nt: TGTGCCAGCAGCCCTAGTCAGCGAGCCGAGCAGTACTTC; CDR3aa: CASSPSQRAEQYF
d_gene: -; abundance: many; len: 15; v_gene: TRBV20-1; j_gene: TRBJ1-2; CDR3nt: TGCAGTGCTAGAGGGGGTCGAGGGGAGATCTATGGCTACACCTTC; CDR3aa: CSARGGRGEIYGYTF
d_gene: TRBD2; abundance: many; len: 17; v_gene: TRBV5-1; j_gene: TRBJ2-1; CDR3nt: TGCGCCAGCAGCGGGGGAGCGACTAGCGGGAGTCGGAATGAGCAGTTCTTC; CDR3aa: CASSGGATSGSRNEQFF
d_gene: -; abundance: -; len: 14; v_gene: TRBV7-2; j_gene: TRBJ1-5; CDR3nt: TGTGCCAGCAGCTTCCCAGGGATCTATCAGCCCCAGAATTTT; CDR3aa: CASSFPGIYQPQNF
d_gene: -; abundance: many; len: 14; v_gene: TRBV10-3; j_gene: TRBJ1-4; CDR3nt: TGTGCCATCAGTGACAGGGTGGATGGTGAAAAACTGTTTTTT; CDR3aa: CAISDRVDGEKLFF
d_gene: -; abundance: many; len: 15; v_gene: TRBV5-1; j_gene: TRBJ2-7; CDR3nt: TGCGCCAGCAGCAACCCTCTAGACAGATCCTACGAGCAGTACTTC; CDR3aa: CASSNPLDRSYEQYF
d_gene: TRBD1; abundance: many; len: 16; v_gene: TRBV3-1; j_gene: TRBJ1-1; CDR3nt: TGTGCCAGCAGCCCCACCGACAGGGGCGGGAACACTGAAGCTTTCTTT; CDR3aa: CASSPTDRGGNTEAFF
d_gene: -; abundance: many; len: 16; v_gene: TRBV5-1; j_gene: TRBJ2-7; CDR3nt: TGCGCCAGCAGCTTGGTTGGGGGAACCCCGAACTACGAGCAGTACTTC; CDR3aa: CASSLVGGTPNYEQYF
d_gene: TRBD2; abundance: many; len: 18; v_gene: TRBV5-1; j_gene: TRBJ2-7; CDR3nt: TGCGCCAGCAGCCCGGGGGGGCTAGCGGGAGGTATCAGCGACGAGCAGTACTTC; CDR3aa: CASSPGGLAGGISDEQYF
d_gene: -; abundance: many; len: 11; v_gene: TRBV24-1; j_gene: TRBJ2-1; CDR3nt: TGTGCCACCAGGCAGTACAATGAGCAGTTCTTC; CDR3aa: CATRQYNEQFF
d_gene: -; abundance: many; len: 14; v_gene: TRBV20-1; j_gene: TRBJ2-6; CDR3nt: TGCAGTGCCGTCGGGGGTCCCGGGGCCAACGTCCTGACTTTC; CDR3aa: CSAVGGPGANVLTF
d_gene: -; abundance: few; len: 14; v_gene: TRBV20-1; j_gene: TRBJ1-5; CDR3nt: TGCAGTGCTTGGGACGGGGGGGAATTTCAGCCCCAGAATTTT; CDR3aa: CSAWDGGEFQPQNF
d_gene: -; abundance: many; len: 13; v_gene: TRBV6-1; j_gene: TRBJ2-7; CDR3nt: TGTGCCAGCACCCCCGGGGGAGTTGTGGAGCAGTACTTC; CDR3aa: CASTPGGVVEQYF